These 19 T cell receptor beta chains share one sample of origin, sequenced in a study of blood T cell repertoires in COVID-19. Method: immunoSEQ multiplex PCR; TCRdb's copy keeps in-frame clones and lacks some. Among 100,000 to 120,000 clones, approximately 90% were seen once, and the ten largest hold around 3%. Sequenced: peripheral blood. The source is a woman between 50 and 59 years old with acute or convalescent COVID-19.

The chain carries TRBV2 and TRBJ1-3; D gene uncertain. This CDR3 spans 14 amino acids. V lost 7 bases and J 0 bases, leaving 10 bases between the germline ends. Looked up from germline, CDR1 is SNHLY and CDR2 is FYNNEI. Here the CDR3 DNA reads TGTGCCAGCACCGCGGACTACTCTGGAAACACCATATATTTT. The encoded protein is CASTADYSGNTIYF.

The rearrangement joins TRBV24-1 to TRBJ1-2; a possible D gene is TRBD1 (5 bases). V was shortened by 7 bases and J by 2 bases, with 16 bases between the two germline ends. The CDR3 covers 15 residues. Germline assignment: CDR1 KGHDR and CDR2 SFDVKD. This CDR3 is CATSKERQLNYGYTF. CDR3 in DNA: TGTGCCACCAGCAAGGAAAGACAGCTGAACTATGGCTACACCTTC.

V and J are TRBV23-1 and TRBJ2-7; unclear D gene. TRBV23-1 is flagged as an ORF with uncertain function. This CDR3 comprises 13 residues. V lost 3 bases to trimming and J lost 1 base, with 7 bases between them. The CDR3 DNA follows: TGCGCCAGCAGTCACCAGCGATCCTACGAGCAGTACTTC. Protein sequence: CASSHQRSYEQYF.

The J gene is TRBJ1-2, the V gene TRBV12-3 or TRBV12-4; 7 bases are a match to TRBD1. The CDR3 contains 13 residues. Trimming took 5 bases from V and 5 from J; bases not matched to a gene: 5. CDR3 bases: TGTGCCAGCAGTGAGGGGGCTCGGTATGGCTACACCTTC. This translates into CASSEGARYGYTF.

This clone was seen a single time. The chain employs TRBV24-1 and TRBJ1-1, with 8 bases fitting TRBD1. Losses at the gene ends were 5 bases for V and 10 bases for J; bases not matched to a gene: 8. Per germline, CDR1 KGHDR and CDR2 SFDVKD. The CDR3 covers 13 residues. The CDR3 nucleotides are TGTGCCACCAGTGGACAGGGGTGGGGCGGAGCTTTCTTT. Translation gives CATSGQGWGGAFF.

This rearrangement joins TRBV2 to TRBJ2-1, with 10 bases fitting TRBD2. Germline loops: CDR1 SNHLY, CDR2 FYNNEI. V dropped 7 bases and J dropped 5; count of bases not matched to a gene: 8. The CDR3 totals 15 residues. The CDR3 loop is CASTPGTSANNEQFF. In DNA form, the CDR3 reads TGTGCCAGCACCCCCGGGACTAGCGCTAACAATGAGCAGTTCTTC.

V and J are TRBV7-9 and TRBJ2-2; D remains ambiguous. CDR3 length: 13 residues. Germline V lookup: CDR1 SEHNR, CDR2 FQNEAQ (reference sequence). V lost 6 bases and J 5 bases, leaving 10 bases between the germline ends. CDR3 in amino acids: CASSSSVTGELFF. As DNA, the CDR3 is TGTGCCAGCAGTTCTTCCGTTACCGGGGAGCTGTTTTTT.

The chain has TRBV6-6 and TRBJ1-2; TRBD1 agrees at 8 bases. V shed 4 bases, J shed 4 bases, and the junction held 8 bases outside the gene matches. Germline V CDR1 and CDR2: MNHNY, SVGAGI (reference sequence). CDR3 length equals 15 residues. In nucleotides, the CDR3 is TGTGCCAGCAGTTCCGACAGGGGACCGTCCTATGGCTACACCTTC. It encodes CASSSDRGPSYGYTF.

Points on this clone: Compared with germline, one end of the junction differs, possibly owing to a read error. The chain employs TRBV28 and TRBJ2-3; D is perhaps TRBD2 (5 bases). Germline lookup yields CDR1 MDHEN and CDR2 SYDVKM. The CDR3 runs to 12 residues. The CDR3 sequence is CASSFGLANLDF. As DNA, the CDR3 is TGTGCCAGCAGTTTTGGGTTAGCGAATTTGGATTTT.

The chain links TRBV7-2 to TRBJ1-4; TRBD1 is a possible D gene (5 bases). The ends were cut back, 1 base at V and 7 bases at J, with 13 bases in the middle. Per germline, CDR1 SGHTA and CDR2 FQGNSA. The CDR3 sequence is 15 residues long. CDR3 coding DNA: TGTGCCAGCAGCTTAGTGGGGCTGGTGGGTGAAAAACTGTTTTTT. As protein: CASSLVGLVGEKLFF.

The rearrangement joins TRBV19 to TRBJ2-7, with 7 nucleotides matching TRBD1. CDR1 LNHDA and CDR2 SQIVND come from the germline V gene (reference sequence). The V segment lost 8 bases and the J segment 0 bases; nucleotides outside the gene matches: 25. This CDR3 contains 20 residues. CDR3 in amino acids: CASFALPFFVWDRFSYEQYF. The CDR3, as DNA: TGTGCCAGTTTCGCCCTTCCCTTTTTCGTCTGGGACAGATTCTCCTACGAGCAGTACTTC.

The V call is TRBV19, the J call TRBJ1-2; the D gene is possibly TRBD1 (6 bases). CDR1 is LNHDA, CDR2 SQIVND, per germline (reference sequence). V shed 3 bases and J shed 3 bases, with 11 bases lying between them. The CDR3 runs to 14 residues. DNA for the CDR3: TGTGCCAGTAGTATCATGGACAGCTACTATGGCTACACCTTC. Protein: CASSIMDSYYGYTF.

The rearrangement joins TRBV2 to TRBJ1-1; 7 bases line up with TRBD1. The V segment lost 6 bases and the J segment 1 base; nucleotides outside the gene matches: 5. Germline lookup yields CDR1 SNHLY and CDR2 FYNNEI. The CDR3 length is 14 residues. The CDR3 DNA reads TGTGCCAGCAGCGGGGACAGCAAGAACACTGAAGCTTTCTTT. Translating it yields CASSGDSKNTEAFF.

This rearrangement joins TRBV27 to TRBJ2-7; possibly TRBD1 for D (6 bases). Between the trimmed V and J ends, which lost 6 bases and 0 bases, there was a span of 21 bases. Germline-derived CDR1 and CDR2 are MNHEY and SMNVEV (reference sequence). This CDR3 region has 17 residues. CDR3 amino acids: CASRSTFVQGFSYEQYF. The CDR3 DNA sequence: TGTGCCAGCAGATCGACGTTTGTACAGGGATTCTCCTACGAGCAGTACTTC.

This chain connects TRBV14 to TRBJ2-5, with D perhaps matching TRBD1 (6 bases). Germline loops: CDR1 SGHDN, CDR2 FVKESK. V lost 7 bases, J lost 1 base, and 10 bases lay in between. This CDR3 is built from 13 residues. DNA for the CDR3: TGTGCCAGCAACGACAGGATCCAAGAGACCCAGTACTTC. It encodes CASNDRIQETQYF.

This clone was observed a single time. The CDR3 sequence is CASSLGGPGEAPTRQYF. The DNA for the CDR3 is TGCGCCAGCAGCTTGGGGGGCCCGGGTGAAGCTCCTACGAGGCAGTACTTC. The chain has TRBV5-1 and TRBJ2-7; D possibly corresponds to TRBD1 (5 bases). Germline CDR1 reads SGHRS; CDR2 reads YFSETQ. The CDR3 extends over 17 amino acids. Trimming pared 0 bases from V and 9 bases from J, leaving 25 bases between. Using reference TRBV5-1 and TRBJ2-7 for the parts outside the CDR3, the full variable domain is KAGVTQTPRYLIKTRGQQVTLSCSPISGHRSVSWYQQTPGQGLQFLFEYFSETQRNKGNFPGRFSGRQFSNSRSEMNVSTLELGDSALYLCASSLGGPGEAPTRQYFGPGTRLTVT.

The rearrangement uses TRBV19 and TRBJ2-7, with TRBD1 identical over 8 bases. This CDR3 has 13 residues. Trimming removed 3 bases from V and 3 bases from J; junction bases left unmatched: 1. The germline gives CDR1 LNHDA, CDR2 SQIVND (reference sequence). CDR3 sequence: CASSIDRGYEQYF. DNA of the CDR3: TGTGCCAGTAGTATCGACAGGGGCTACGAGCAGTACTTC. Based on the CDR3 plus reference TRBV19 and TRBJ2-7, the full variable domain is DGGITQSPKYLFRKEGQNVTLSCEQNLNHDAMYWYRQDPGQGLRLIYYSQIVNDFQKGDIAEGYSVSREKKESFPLTVTSAQKNPTAFYLCASSIDRGYEQYFGPGTRLTVT.

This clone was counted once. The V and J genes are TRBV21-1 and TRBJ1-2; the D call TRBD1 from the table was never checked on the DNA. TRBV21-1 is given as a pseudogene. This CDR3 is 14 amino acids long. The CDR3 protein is CASSKASGGDGYTF. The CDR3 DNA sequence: TGTGCCAGCAGCAAAGCGTCAGGGGGCGATGGCTACACCTTC.

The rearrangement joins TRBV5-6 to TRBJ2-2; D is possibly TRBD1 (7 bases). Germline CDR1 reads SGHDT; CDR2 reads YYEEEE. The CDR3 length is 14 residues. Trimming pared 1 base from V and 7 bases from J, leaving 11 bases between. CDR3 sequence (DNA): TGTGCCAGCAGCTTGCATCAGGGGGGCGGGGAGCTGTTTTTT. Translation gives CASSLHQGGGELFF.